The next 5 T cell receptor beta chains were all read from a single sample in a study of T-cell memory formation after mild COVID-19. TCRdb reprocessed the 5' RACE reads via MiXCR and lists one record per CDR3 protein. The table has 120,000 or so distinct CDR3 sequences, approximately 5.9% seen once. The source material was PBMCs or a T cell subset sorted from them (not recorded which). Receptors were obtained from an adult woman who had mild COVID-19 (a few samples of this study predate the infection). Cell type and time point are not known.

This clonotype was seen repeatedly, ten times or more. The chain joins TRBV20-1 to TRBJ2-1, with TRBD2 matching 7 bases. CDR3 size: 17 residues. Germline values: CDR1 DFQATT, CDR2 SNEGSKA (reference sequence). The V and J ends lost 6 bases and 7 bases, in that order; junction bases with no gene match: 21. The CDR3 region has the DNA TGCAGTGCCCCCCGGGGTAGCGGGCAACTCTTCGGGAATGAGCAGTTCTTC. Translating gives CSAPRGSGQLFGNEQFF.

The table lists this clonotype with a few counts. This rearrangement joins TRBV7-2 to TRBJ2-1, with 13 bases that match TRBD2. This CDR3 has 17 residues. CDR1 SGHTA and CDR2 FQGNSA come from the germline V gene. J was trimmed by 2 bases and V by 5 bases; bases with no gene match: 6. CDR3 DNA: TGTGCCAGCAGCCCGGGACTAGCGGGAAACCCCTACAATGAGCAGTTCTTC. This sequence encodes CASSPGLAGNPYNEQFF.

This clonotype has more than one count but fewer than ten. The chain combines TRBV12-3 or TRBV12-4 with TRBJ2-7; D perhaps matches TRBD1 (6 bases). The germline V and J ends were trimmed by 5 bases and 10 bases, with 15 bases remaining between them. This CDR3 has 12 residues. The CDR3 nucleotides read TGTGCCAGCAGTCCCATTAGGGGGAAACAGTACTTC. Its protein is CASSPIRGKQYF.

V and J are TRBV11-3 and TRBJ2-4, with 13 positions matching TRBD2. Looked up from germline, CDR1 is SGHNT and CDR2 is YENEEA. This CDR3 comprises 19 residues. V shed 6 bases and J 8 bases; nucleotides not matched to a gene: 19. CDR3 coding DNA: TGTGCCAGCAGTTACGGGACTAGCGGGATAAGAGAGGGTTTGGACATTCAGTACTTC. Protein product: CASSYGTSGIREGLDIQYF.

This clonotype came up many times. This chain links TRBV30 with TRBJ1-2, with D perhaps TRBD1 (5 bases). Between the trimmed V and J ends, which lost 0 bases and 7 bases, there was a span of 9 bases. The CDR3 totals 12 residues. CDR1 is GTSNPN and CDR2 is SVGIG in the germline V gene (reference sequence). The CDR3 region has the DNA TGTGCCTGGAGTGTACAACAGGCTGGCTACACCTTC. Translation gives CAWSVQQAGYTF.